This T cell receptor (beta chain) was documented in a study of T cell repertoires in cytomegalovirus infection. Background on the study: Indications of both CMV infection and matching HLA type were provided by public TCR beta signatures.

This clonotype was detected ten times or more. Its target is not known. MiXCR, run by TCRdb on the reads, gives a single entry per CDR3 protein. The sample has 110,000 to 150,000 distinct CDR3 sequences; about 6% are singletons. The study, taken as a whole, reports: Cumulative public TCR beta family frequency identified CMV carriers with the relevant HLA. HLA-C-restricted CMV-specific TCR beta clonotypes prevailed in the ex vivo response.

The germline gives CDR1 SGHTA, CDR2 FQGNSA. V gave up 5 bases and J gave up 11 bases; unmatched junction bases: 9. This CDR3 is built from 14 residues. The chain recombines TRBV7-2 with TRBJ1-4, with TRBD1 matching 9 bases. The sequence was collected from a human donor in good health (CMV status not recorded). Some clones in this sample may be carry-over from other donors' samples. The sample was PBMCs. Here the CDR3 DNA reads TGTGCCAGCAGCCCCGGGACAGGGTGGTGGAAACTGTTTTTT. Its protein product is CASSPGTGWWKLFF.